The 4 T cell receptor beta chains below were found in one sample sequenced in a study of regulatory T cells in long-lasting Graves disease. Combining iRepertoire HTBI primers with Arm-PCR of CDR3 regions, the authors built TCR beta libraries. MiXCR, run by TCRdb on the multiplex PCR reads, gives a single entry per CDR3 protein. The repertoire holds roughly 500,000 distinct CDR3 sequences, with about 22% as singletons. Stated time point: persistent/refractory GD, antithyroid drugs over 5 years with positive TRAb. Preparation of the TCR library used RNA extracted from PBMCs. Here the sequenced sample was peripheral blood mononuclear cells (PBMCs), taken when the disease was refractory, from a patient treated with antithyroid drugs. The receptors come from a female donor with Graves disease.

This clonotype was detected ten times or more. The chain joins TRBV10-3 to TRBJ2-2, with 10 positions matching TRBD2. Germline V CDR1 and CDR2: ENHRY, SYGVKD. V was pared by 11 bases and J by 5 bases, with 17 bases of the junction left unmatched. This CDR3 contains 17 residues. The CDR3 region is CALSELAGVEGTGELFF. Here the CDR3 DNA reads TGTGCCCTGTCGGAGCTAGCGGGAGTAGAAGGTACCGGGGAGCTGTTTTTT.

Of note for this clonotype: A much larger clone sits a single nucleotide away, making a read error possible. The chain uses TRBV11-2 and TRBJ1-1; D uncertain. The CDR3 has 14 residues. Germline V CDR1 and CDR2: SGHAT, FQNNGV. Trimming left V 5 bases short and J 0 bases short, with 10 bases between. DNA for the CDR3: TGTGCCAGCAGCCGAAATACAGTGAACACTGAAGCTTTCTTT. Encoded protein: CASSRNTVNTEAFF.

This clonotype was observed at least ten times. The V gene is TRBV7-8, the J gene TRBJ1-2, with D possibly TRBD1 on 5 matching bases. The CDR3 loop spans 15 amino acids. The V gene lost 1 base and the J gene lost 4 bases, with 13 bases spanning the gap. Germline values: CDR1 SGHVS, CDR2 FQNEAQ. CDR3 amino acids: CASSLVTGLVYGYTF. In DNA, the CDR3 is TGTGCCAGCAGCTTAGTCACAGGATTGGTCTATGGCTACACCTTC.

This clonotype has a count of ten or more. The chain carries TRBV12-3 or TRBV12-4 and TRBJ1-5; D gene unclear. CDR3 length: 14 residues. The V end was cut by 3 bases, the J end by 1 base, with 7 bases between. The CDR3 DNA follows: TGTGCCAGCAGTTTCGGGCTGAGCAATCAGCCCCAGCATTTT. It translates to CASSFGLSNQPQHF.